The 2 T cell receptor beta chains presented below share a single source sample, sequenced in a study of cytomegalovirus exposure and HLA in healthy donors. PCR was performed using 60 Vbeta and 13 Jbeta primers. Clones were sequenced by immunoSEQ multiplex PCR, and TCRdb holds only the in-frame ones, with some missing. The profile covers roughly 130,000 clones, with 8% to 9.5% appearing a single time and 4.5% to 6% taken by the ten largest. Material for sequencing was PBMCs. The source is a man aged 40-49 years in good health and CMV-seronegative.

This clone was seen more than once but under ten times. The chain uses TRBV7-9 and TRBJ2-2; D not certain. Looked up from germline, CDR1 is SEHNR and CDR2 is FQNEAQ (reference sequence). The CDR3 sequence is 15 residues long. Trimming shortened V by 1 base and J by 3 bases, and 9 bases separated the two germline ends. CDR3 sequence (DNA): TGTGCCAGCAGCTTAGATTTACTGCACACCGGGGAGCTGTTTTTT. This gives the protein CASSLDLLHTGELFF.

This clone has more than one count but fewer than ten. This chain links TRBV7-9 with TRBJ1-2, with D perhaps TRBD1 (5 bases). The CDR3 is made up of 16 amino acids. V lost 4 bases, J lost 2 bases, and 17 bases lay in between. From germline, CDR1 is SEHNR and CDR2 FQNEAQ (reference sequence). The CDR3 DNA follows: TGTGCCAGCAGCTCCCAGCTCGGGGGACCCAACTATGGCTACACCTTC. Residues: CASSSQLGGPNYGYTF.